This passage covers 7 T cell receptor beta chains from one sample sequenced in a study of brain T cells in children with intractable seizures. Profiled with immunoSEQ multiplex PCR; TCRdb holds only in-frame clones, not every one. Here the sample spans about 40,000 clones, 75% to 95% being singletons. This specimen consisted of peripheral blood, obtained at surgery. All receptors derive from a girl between 2 and 10 years old with tuberous sclerosis and intractable seizures.

The chain has TRBV12-2 and TRBJ1-1. TRBV12-2 is classified as a pseudogene. This CDR3 has 16 residues. The CDR3 bases are TGTGCAAGTCGCCCTAGAGGGCGGCAGGAGGACACTGAAGCTTTCTTT. Translated, it gives CASRPRGRQEDTEAFF.

This clone was found once. This chain connects TRBV2 to TRBJ1-3; 7 nucleotides line up with TRBD1. The CDR3 is 16 residues long. Germline loops: CDR1 SNHLY, CDR2 FYNNEI. Unmatched junction bases numbered 7, after V lost 3 bases and J lost 2 bases. The CDR3 sequence: CASSERDSYPGNTIYF. The CDR3 nucleotides read TGTGCCAGCAGTGAGAGGGACAGTTATCCTGGAAACACCATATATTTT.

The chain carries TRBV24-1 and TRBJ2-3, with D perhaps TRBD1 or TRBD2 (5 bases each). This CDR3 comprises 14 residues. Per germline, CDR1 KGHDR and CDR2 SFDVKD. V was shortened by 5 bases and J by 1 base, with 9 bases between the two germline ends. CDR3 in DNA: TGTGCCACCAGTGGGCAGGGACGCACAGATACGCAGTATTTT. It is translated as CATSGQGRTDTQYF.

CDR3 nucleotide sequence: TGCAGCGTTGCGCGTGCAGGGAATGAAAAACTGTTTTTT. It is translated as CSVARAGNEKLFF. The rearrangement joins TRBV29-1 to TRBJ1-4; TRBD1 is a possible D gene (5 bases). The ends were cut back, 4 bases at V and 5 bases at J, with 11 bases in the middle. Germline CDR1 SQVTM, CDR2 ANQGSEA. This CDR3 has 13 amino acids.

The chain employs TRBV12-5 and TRBJ1-1; D unresolved. The CDR3 runs 16 residues. Germline assignment: CDR1 LGHNT and CDR2 FRNRAP. V lost 0 bases and J lost 4, with 15 bases in between. The CDR3 region is CASGLVLGFWRTEAFF. For the CDR3, the DNA is TGTGCTAGTGGTTTGGTACTTGGGTTTTGGCGCACTGAAGCTTTCTTT.

The chain is built from TRBV6-5 and TRBJ1-6, with a weak D call TRBD1 (6 bases). The V end was cut by 5 bases, the J end by 8 bases, with 16 bases between. This CDR3 is 15 amino acids long. Per germline, CDR1 MNHEY and CDR2 SVGAGI. The CDR3 sequence is CASSPSDREYSPLHF. As DNA, the CDR3 is TGTGCCAGCAGTCCTTCGGACAGAGAGTATTCACCCCTCCACTTT.

The gene calls are TRBV4-1 and TRBJ1-1; tentatively, D is TRBD1 (5 bases). The V and J ends lost 0 bases and 4 bases respectively, with 6 bases between them. The CDR3 sequence is 13 residues long. Germline assignment: CDR1 MGHRA and CDR2 YSYEKL. This chain's CDR3 is CASSQDGTTEAFF. CDR3 nucleotides: TGCGCCAGCAGCCAAGATGGGACCACTGAAGCTTTCTTT.